This TCR beta chain came from a study of response to subunit inactivated influenza vaccine. This clonotype was counted many times. Its specificity is unknown. Each CDR3 protein gets one entry after TCRdb re-called the RT-PCR reads with MiXCR. The data show hundreds of thousands of distinct CDR3 sequences, about 10% seen once. Broader study findings: New T cells are recruited in small numbers by each seasonal influenza vaccination, according to the authors' suggestion.

Germline CDR1 is LGHNA and CDR2 is YSLEER. CDR3 length: 17 amino acids. Germline trimming cut 0 bases from V and 3 bases from J; bases unmatched to any gene: 7. V is TRBV4-3 and J is TRBJ2-3; 9 nucleotides line up with TRBD1. Sequenced material: PBMCs from blood, taken on the day of vaccination. This clonotype originated in a man aged 50 to 60 who received an inactivated influenza vaccine. CDR3: CASSQEIGTGITDTQYF. CDR3 nucleotides: TGCGCCAGCAGCCAAGAGATTGGGACAGGGATAACAGATACGCAGTATTTT.